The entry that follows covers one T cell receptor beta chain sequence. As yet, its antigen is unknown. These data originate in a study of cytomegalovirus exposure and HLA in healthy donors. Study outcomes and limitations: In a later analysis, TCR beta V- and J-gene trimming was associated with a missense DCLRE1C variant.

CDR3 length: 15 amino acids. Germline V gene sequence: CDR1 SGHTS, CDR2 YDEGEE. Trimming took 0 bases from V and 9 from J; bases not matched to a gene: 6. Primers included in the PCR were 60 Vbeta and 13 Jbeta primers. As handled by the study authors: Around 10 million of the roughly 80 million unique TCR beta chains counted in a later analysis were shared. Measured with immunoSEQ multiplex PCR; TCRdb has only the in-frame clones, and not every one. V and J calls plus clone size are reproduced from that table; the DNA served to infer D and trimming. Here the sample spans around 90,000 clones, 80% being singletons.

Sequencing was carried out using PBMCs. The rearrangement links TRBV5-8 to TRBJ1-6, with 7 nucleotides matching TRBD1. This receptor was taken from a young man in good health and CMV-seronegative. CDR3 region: CASSLGQGSSSPLHF. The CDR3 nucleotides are TGTGCCAGCAGCTTGGGACAGGGTTCGTCTTCACCCCTCCACTTT. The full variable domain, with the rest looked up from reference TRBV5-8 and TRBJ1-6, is EAGVTQSPTHLIKTRGQQATLRCSPISGHTSVYWYQQALGLGLQFLLWYDEGEERNRGNFPPRFSGRQFPNYSSELNVNALELEDSALYLCASSLGQGSSSPLHFGNGTRLTVT.